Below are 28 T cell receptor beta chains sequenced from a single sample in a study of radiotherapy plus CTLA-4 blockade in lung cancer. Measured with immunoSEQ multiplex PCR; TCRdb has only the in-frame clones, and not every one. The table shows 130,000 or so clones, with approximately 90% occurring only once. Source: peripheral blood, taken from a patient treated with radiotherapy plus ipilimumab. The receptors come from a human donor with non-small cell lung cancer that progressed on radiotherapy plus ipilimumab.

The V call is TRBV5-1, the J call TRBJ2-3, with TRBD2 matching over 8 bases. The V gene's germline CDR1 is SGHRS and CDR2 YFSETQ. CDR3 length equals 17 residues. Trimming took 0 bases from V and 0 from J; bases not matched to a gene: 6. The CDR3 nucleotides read TGCGCCAGCAGCTTGGGAAATAGCGGGGTCAGCACAGATACGCAGTATTTT. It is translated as CASSLGNSGVSTDTQYF.

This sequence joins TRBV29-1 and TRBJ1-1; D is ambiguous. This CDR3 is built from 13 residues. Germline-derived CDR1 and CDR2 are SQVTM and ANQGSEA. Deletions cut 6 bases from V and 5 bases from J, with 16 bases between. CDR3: CSVGHSAGTEAFF. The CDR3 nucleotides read TGCAGCGTCGGTCACAGTGCGGGTACTGAAGCTTTCTTT.

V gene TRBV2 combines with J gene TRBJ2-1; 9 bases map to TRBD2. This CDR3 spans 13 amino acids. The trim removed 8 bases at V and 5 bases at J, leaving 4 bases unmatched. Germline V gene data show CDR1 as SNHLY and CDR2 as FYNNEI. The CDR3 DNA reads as TGTGCCAGCCCAGCGGGAGGCCACAATGAGCAGTTCTTC. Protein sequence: CASPAGGHNEQFF.

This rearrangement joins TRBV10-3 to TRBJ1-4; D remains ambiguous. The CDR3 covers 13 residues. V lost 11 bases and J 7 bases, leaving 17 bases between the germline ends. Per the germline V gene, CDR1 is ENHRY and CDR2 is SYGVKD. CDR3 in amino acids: CASGTPGSEKLFF. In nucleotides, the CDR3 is TGTGCCTCAGGAACGCCGGGCAGTGAAAAACTGTTTTTT.

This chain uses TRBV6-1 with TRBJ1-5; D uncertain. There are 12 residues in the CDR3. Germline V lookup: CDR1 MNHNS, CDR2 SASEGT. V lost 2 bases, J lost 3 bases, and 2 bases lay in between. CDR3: CASSENNQPQHF. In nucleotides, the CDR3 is TGTGCCAGCAGTGAAAACAATCAGCCCCAGCATTTT.

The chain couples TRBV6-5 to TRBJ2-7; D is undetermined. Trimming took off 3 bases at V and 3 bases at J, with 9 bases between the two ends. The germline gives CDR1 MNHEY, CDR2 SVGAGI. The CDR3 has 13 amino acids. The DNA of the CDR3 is TGTGCCAGCAGTTATGGGGTGGGCTACGAGCAGTACTTC. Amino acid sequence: CASSYGVGYEQYF.

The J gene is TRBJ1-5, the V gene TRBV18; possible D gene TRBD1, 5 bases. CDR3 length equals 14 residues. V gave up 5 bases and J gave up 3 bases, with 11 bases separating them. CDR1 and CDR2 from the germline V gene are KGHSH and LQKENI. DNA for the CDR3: TGTGCCAGCTCATCCGGGGGACTCAATCAGCCCCAGCATTTT. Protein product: CASSSGGLNQPQHF.

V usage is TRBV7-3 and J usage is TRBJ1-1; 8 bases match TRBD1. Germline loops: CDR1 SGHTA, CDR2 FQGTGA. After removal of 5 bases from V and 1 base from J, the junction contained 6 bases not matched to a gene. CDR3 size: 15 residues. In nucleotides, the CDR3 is TGTGCCAGCAGCCCGACTCAGGGGGCGAACACTGAAGCTTTCTTT. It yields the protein CASSPTQGANTEAFF.

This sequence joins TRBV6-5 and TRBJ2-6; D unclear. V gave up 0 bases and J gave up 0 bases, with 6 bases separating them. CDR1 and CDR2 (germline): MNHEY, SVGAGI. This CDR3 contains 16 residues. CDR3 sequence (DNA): TGTGCCAGCAGTTACTCAACAGCCTCTGGGGCCAACGTCCTGACTTTC. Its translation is CASSYSTASGANVLTF.

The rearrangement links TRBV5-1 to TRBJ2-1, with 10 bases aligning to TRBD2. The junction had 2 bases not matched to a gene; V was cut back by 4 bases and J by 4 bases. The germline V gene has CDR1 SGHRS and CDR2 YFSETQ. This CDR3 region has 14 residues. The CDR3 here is CASSRTSGYNEQFF. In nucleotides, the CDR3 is TGCGCCAGCAGCAGGACTAGCGGATACAATGAGCAGTTCTTC.

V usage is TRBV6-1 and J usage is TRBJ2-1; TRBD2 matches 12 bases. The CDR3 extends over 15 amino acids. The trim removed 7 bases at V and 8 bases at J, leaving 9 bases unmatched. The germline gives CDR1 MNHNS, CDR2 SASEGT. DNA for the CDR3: TGTGCCAGCATCGAGACTAGCGGGAGCGGATATGAGCAGTTCTTC. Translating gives CASIETSGSGYEQFF.

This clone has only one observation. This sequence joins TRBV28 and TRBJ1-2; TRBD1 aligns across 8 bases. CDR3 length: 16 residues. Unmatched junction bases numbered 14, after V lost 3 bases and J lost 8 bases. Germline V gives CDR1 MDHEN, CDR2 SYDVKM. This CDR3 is CASSFGGTGIPGGYTF. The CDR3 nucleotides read TGTGCCAGCAGTTTCGGTGGGACAGGAATTCCGGGCGGCTACACCTTC.

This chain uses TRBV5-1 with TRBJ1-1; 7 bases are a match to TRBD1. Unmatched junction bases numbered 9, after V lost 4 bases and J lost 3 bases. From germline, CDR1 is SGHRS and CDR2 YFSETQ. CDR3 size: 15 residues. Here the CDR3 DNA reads TGCGCCAGCAGCCCACAGACAGGGAGGGACACTGAAGCTTTCTTT. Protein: CASSPQTGRDTEAFF.

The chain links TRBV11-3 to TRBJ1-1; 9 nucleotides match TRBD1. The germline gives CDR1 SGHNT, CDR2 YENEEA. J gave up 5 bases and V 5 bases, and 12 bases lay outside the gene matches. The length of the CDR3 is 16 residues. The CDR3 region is CASSPRTGAGGTEAFF. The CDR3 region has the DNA TGTGCCAGCAGCCCCCGGACAGGGGCCGGTGGAACTGAAGCTTTCTTT.

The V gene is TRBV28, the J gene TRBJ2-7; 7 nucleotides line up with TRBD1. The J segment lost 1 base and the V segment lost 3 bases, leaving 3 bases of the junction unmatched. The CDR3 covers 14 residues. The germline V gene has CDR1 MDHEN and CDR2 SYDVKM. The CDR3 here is CASSLPQGSYEQYF. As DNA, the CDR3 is TGTGCCAGCAGTTTGCCACAGGGGTCCTACGAGCAGTACTTC.

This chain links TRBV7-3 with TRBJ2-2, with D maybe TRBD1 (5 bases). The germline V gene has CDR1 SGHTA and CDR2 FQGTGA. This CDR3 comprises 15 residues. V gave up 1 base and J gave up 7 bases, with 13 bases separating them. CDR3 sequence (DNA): TGTGCCAGCAGCTTAAGACAGCCCCCGATCGGGGAGCTGTTTTTT. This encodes CASSLRQPPIGELFF.

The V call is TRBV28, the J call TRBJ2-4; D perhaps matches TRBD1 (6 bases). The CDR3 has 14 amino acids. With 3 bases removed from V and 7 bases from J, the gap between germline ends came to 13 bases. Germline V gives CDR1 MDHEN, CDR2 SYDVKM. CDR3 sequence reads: CASSFGAGGNIQYF. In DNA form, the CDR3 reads TGTGCCAGCAGTTTTGGGGCTGGGGGCAACATTCAGTACTTC. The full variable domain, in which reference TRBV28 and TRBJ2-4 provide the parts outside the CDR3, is DVKVTQSSRYLVKRTGEKVFLECVQDMDHENMFWYRQDPGLGLRLIYFSYDVKMKEKGDIPEGYSVSREKKERFSLILESASTNQTSMYLCASSFGAGGNIQYFGAGTRLSVL.

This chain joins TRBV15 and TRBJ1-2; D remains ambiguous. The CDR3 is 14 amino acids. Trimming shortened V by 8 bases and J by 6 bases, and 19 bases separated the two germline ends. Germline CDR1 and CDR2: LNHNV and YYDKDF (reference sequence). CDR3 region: CATAQHNSIDGYTF. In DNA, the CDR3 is TGTGCCACCGCCCAACATAACTCCATTGATGGCTACACCTTC.

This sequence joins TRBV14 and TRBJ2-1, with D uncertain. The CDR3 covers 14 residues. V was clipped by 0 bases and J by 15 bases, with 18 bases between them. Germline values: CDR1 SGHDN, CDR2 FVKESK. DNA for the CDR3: TGTGCCAGCAGCCAAGATCCAGCACAGAGTTTGCGGTTCTTC. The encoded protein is CASSQDPAQSLRFF.

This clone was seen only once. The CDR3 loop is CASSENWENTEAFF. CDR3 sequence (DNA): TGTGCCAGCAGTGAAAACTGGGAAAACACTGAAGCTTTCTTT. The rearrangement uses TRBV6-1 and TRBJ1-1; D gene ambiguous. This CDR3 region has 14 residues. V was pared by 2 bases and J by 2 bases, with 9 bases between. CDR1 MNHNS and CDR2 SASEGT come from the germline V gene.

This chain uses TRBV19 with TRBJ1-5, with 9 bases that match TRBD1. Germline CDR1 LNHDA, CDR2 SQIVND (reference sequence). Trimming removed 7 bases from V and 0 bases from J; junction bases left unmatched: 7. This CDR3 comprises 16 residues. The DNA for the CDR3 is TGTGCCAGTAAACAGGGGACAGGGTTTAGCAATCAGCCCCAGCATTTT. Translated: CASKQGTGFSNQPQHF.

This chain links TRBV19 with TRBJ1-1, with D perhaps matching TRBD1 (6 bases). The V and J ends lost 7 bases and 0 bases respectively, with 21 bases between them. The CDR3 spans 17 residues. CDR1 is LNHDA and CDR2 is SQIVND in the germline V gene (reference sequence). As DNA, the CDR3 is TGTGCCAGTAAACCGGGCCGGCACAGGGAGATGAACACTGAAGCTTTCTTT. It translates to CASKPGRHREMNTEAFF.

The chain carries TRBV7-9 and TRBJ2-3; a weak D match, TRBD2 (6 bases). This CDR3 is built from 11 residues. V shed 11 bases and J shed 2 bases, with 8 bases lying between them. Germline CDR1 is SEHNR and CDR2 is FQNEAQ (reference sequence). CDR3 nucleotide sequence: TGTGCCGGGGGGTTCACAGATACGCAGTATTTT. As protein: CAGGFTDTQYF. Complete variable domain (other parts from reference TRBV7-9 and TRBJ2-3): DTGVSQNPRHKITKRGQNVTFRCDPISEHNRLYWYRQTLGQGPEFLTYFQNEAQLEKSRLLSDRFSAERPKGSFSTLEIQRTEQGDSAMYLCAGGFTDTQYFGPGTRLTVL.

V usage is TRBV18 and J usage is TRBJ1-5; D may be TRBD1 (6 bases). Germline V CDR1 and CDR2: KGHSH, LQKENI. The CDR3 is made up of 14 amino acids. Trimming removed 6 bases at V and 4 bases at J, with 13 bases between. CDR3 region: CASSLDRRNQPQHF. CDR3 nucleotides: TGTGCCAGCTCCCTTGACAGGAGGAATCAGCCCCAGCATTTT. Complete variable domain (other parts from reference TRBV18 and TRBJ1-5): NAGVMQNPRHLVRRRGQEARLRCSPMKGHSHVYWYRQLPEEGLKFMVYLQKENIIDESGMPKERFSAEFPKEGPSILRIQQVVRGDSAAYFCASSLDRRNQPQHFGDGTRLSIL.

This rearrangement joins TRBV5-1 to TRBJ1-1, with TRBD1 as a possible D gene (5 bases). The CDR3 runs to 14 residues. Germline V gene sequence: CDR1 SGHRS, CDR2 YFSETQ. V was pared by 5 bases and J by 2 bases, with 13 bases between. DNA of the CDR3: TGCGCCAGCAGGGGGACGCAGGCCAACACTGAAGCTTTCTTT. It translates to CASRGTQANTEAFF.

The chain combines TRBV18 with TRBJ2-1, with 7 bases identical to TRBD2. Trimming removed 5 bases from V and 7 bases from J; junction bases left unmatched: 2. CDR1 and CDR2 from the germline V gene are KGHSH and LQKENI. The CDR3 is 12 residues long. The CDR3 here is CASSSGLNEQFF. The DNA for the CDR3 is TGTGCCAGCTCATCGGGACTAAATGAGCAGTTCTTC.

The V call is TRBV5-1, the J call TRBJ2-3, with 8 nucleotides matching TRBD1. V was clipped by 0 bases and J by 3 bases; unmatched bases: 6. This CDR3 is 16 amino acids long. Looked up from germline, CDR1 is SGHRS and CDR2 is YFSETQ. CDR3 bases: TGCGCCAGCAGCTTGGGAGCTCGGACAGGGACAGATACGCAGTATTTT. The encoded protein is CASSLGARTGTDTQYF.

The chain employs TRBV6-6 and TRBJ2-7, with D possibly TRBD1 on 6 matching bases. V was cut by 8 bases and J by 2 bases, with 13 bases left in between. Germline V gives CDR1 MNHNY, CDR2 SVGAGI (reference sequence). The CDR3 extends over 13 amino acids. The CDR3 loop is CASLTGFPYEQYF. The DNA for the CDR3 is TGTGCCAGCTTAACAGGGTTTCCCTACGAGCAGTACTTC.